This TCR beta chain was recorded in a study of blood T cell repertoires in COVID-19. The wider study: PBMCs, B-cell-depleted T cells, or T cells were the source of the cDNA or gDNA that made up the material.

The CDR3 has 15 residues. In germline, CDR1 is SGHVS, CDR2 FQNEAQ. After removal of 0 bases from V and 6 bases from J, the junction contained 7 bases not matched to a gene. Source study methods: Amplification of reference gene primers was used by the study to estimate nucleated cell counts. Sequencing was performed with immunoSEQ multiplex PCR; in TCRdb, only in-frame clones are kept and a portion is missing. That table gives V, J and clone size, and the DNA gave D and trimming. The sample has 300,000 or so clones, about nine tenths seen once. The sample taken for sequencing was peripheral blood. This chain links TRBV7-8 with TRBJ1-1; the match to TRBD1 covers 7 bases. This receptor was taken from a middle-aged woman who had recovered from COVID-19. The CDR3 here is CASSLALAGGAEAFF. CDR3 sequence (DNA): TGTGCCAGCAGCTTAGCGTTGGCAGGGGGTGCTGAAGCTTTCTTT.